These 23 T cell receptor beta chains were all obtained from the same sample, sequenced in a study of massively parallel sequencing of T cell beta chains. TCRdb reprocessed the 5' RACE reads via MiXCR and lists one record per CDR3 protein. The sample lists several thousand distinct CDR3 sequences, 30% to 45% occurring once. The sample comprised commercial RNA from peripheral blood pooled from many donors. All receptors come from a pool of human donors in good health; the sample was commercial RNA pooled from many donors.

V and J are TRBV10-3 and TRBJ1-1; 9 nucleotides match TRBD1. The CDR3 is 15 amino acids. V lost 0 bases and J lost 6; bases outside the gene matches: 5. Germline-derived CDR1 and CDR2 are ENHRY and SYGVKD. CDR3 DNA: TGTGCCATCAGTGAGTCGACAGGGGGGGTGGCTGAAGCTTTCTTT. It specifies CAISESTGGVAEAFF.

Regarding this clonotype: Since the CDR3 does not end with the conserved phenylalanine or tryptophan, this likely comes from a read error. The chain's CDR3 is CSALEGEQFL. The CDR3 DNA reads as TGCAGCGCCCTGGAGGGTGAGCAGTTCCTC. The rearrangement uses TRBV29-1 and TRBJ2-1; D might be TRBD2 (6 bases). The CDR3 length is 10 residues. Trimming stripped 7 bases from V and 9 bases from J, with 10 bases between. Germline CDR1 SQVTM, CDR2 ANQGSEA.

By its share, this clonotype is medium-sized. This rearrangement joins TRBV20-1 to TRBJ1-1, with D perhaps TRBD1 (5 bases). This CDR3 contains 13 residues. Germline assignment: CDR1 DFQATT and CDR2 SNEGSKA (reference sequence). The V and J ends lost 3 bases and 8 bases respectively, with 16 bases between them. The CDR3, as DNA: TGCAGTGCTAGGGTAGGGGCGGTTTCCGAAGCTTTCTTT. This sequence encodes CSARVGAVSEAFF.

This chain links TRBV6-2 or TRBV6-3 with TRBJ1-2; D is unclear. Deletions cut 2 bases from V and 7 bases from J, with 14 bases between. The CDR3 loop spans 14 amino acids. Germline loops: CDR1 MNHEY, CDR2 SVGEGT. This CDR3 is CASSYRSQPGGYTF. The DNA for the CDR3 is TGTGCCAGCAGTTACAGGTCCCAGCCGGGTGGCTACACCTTC.

The chain has TRBV18 and TRBJ2-2, with D uncertain. CDR3 length equals 12 residues. The V gene lost 2 bases and the J gene lost 3 bases, with 1 base spanning the gap. Looked up from germline, CDR1 is KGHSH and CDR2 is LQKENI. CDR3 nucleotides: TGTGCCAGCTCACCAGACACCGGGGAGCTGTTTTTT. Amino acids: CASSPDTGELFF.

DNA for the CDR3: TGTGCCAGCAGCCTCGGACAGATCTACACCTTC. Translated: CASSLGQIYTF. This chain joins TRBV7-2 and TRBJ1-2; D may be TRBD1 (6 bases). V lost 5 bases, J lost 10 bases, and 11 bases lay in between. The CDR3 length is 11 residues. Per the germline V gene, CDR1 is SGHTA and CDR2 is FQGNSA.

This clonotype occurred a few times. The chain is built from TRBV6-2 or TRBV6-3 and TRBJ1-5; D gene ambiguous. CDR3 size: 13 residues. Germline lookup yields CDR1 MNHEY and CDR2 SVGEGT. The V end was cut by 0 bases, the J end by 5 bases, with 5 bases between. CDR3 nucleotide sequence: TGTGCCAGCAGTTACTCCCCAGATCAGCCCCAGCATTTT. This codes for CASSYSPDQPQHF.

This chain joins TRBV5-4 and TRBJ2-3; TRBD2 is a possible D gene (5 bases). Germline V gene data show CDR1 as SGHNT and CDR2 as YYREEE (reference sequence). The V and J ends lost 1 base and 4 bases respectively, with 16 bases between them. The CDR3 spans 16 residues. The DNA for the CDR3 is TGTGCCAGCAGCTTGCTTTCAGGCGGGTCGTCAGATACGCAGTATTTT. Protein: CASSLLSGGSSDTQYF.

The V call is TRBV6-4, the J call TRBJ2-7; D may be TRBD1 (6 bases). Germline values: CDR1 MRHNA, CDR2 SNTAGT. The CDR3 consists of 14 residues. V lost 7 bases, J lost 0 bases, and 13 bases lay in between. The DNA of the CDR3 is TGTGCCAGCAACGACAGGAGGAGCTCCTACGAGCAGTACTTC. Amino acid sequence: CASNDRRSSYEQYF.

The chain uses TRBV6-2 or TRBV6-3 and TRBJ2-7, with 7 positions matching TRBD1. CDR3 length: 13 residues. Trimming cost V 7 bases and J 3 bases; bases outside gene matches: 6. From germline, CDR1 is MNHEY and CDR2 SVGEGT. The CDR3 loop is CASKTGTVYEQYF. CDR3 bases: TGTGCCAGCAAGACCGGGACAGTCTACGAGCAGTACTTC.

This clonotype came up once. The chain couples TRBV6-2 or TRBV6-3 to TRBJ2-1; D assignment may be TRBD1 or TRBD2 (5 bases each). The germline gives CDR1 MNHEY, CDR2 SVGEGT. This CDR3 comprises 11 residues. V lost 2 bases to trimming and J lost 12 bases, with 8 bases between them. The CDR3 loop reads CASSYRGVQFF. The DNA of the CDR3 is TGTGCCAGCAGTTACCGAGGGGTGCAGTTCTTC.

The J gene is TRBJ2-7, the V gene TRBV7-2, with D possibly TRBD2 on 6 matching bases. V was clipped by 5 bases and J by 2 bases, with 13 bases between them. CDR1 and CDR2 (germline): SGHTA, FQGNSA. CDR3 length: 14 amino acids. The CDR3 region has the DNA TGTGCCAGCAGCGTCCTAGCGTTACCCTACGAGCAGTACTTC. Translated, it gives CASSVLALPYEQYF. The full variable domain, its missing parts supplied by reference TRBV7-2 and TRBJ2-7, is GAGVSQSPSNKVTEKGKDVELRCDPISGHTALYWYRQSLGQGLEFLIYFQGNSAPDKSGLPSDRFSAERTGGSVSTLTIQRTQQEDSAVYLCASSVLALPYEQYFGPGTRLTVT.

The chain has TRBV7-4 and TRBJ2-5, with D uncertain. V shed 2 bases and J shed 4 bases, with 14 bases lying between them. This CDR3 region has 15 residues. CDR1 and CDR2 from the germline V gene are SGHVT and SQSDAQ. The CDR3 DNA follows: TGTGCCAGCAGCTTATTAGCTCCCGGGCGAGAGACCCAGTACTTC. This encodes CASSLLAPGRETQYF.

This clonotype was counted a few times. The chain links TRBV13 to TRBJ2-1, with 9 bases aligning to TRBD2. V dropped 0 bases and J dropped 9; count of bases not matched to a gene: 6. This CDR3 comprises 15 residues. Germline V lookup: CDR1 PRHDT, CDR2 FYEKMQ (reference sequence). CDR3 in DNA: TGTGCCAGCAGCTTAGGCCTAGAAGCGGGAGGTGAGCAGTTCTTC. As protein: CASSLGLEAGGEQFF. Drawing the rest from reference TRBV13 and TRBJ2-1, the complete variable domain is AAGVIQSPRHLIKEKRETATLKCYPIPRHDTVYWYQQGPGQDPQFLISFYEKMQSDKGSIPDRFSAQQFSDYHSELNMSSLELGDSALYFCASSLGLEAGGEQFFGPGTRLTVL.

The chain joins TRBV5-1 to TRBJ2-7; D unresolved. Per the germline V gene, CDR1 is SGHRS and CDR2 is YFSETQ. Deletions cut 0 bases from V and 1 base from J, with 8 bases between. The CDR3 consists of 14 residues. The DNA of the CDR3 is TGCGCCAGCAGCTTGGGGATGAGGTCCTACGAGCAGTACTTC. It specifies CASSLGMRSYEQYF.

This chain connects TRBV20-1 to TRBJ1-1; possibly TRBD1 for D (6 bases). Germline loops: CDR1 DFQATT, CDR2 SNEGSKA (reference sequence). The CDR3 extends over 11 amino acids. The V gene lost 5 bases and the J gene lost 7 bases, with 11 bases spanning the gap. The CDR3 region is CSAQKGGEAFF. The CDR3 DNA sequence: TGCAGTGCTCAGAAGGGGGGTGAAGCTTTCTTT.

V usage is TRBV4-2 and J usage is TRBJ2-3; D gene uncertain. Trimming stripped 4 bases from V and 4 bases from J, with 9 bases between. CDR1 and CDR2 from the germline V gene are LGHNA and YNFKEQ. The CDR3 has 13 residues. For the CDR3, the DNA is TGTGCCAGCAGCCCCCCGAGCGCAGATACGCAGTATTTT. The encoded protein is CASSPPSADTQYF.

V is TRBV5-1 and J is TRBJ1-5; no clear D. Germline values: CDR1 SGHRS, CDR2 YFSETQ. The CDR3 consists of 12 residues. V lost 5 bases and J 10 bases, leaving 13 bases between the germline ends. CDR3 in amino acids: CASRSTTGPQHF. Here the CDR3 DNA reads TGCGCCAGCAGATCTACCACCGGACCCCAGCATTTT.

The rearrangement joins TRBV29-1 to TRBJ1-2, with D tentatively TRBD1 (6 bases). Trimming took off 6 bases at V and 4 bases at J, with 12 bases between the two ends. Germline V gene lookup returns CDR1 SQVTM and CDR2 ANQGSEA. The CDR3 consists of 12 residues. CDR3 in amino acids: CSVNRVFYGYTF. The CDR3 bases are TGCAGCGTCAACAGGGTTTTCTATGGCTACACCTTC.

This clonotype was observed a handful of times. The chain links TRBV4-2 to TRBJ2-2, with D uncertain. The V gene's germline CDR1 is LGHNA and CDR2 YNFKEQ. The ends were cut back, 1 base at V and 8 bases at J, with 5 bases in the middle. The CDR3 length is 12 residues. CDR3 sequence (DNA): TGTGCCAGCAGCCAAGGGCTGGGGGAGCTGTTTTTT. Translating gives CASSQGLGELFF.

This clonotype was recorded a few times. An end of the junction differs from the germline gene, which may be a read error. The chain uses TRBV4-1 and TRBJ2-5; no definite D call. This CDR3 is built from 12 residues. Per the germline V gene, CDR1 is MGHRA and CDR2 is YSYEKL. CDR3 nucleotide sequence: TGCGCCAGCAGCCTAGACCACGAGACCCAGTACTTC. Encoded protein: CASSLDHETQYF.

On this clonotype itself: No conserved phenylalanine or tryptophan ends this CDR3, so it is likely a read error. The chain carries TRBV29-1 and TRBJ1-1, with a possible D match to TRBD1 (5 bases). Germline V gives CDR1 SQVTM, CDR2 ANQGSEA. The V and J ends lost 7 bases and 5 bases respectively, with 11 bases between them. This CDR3 contains 11 residues. CDR3 sequence reads: CSASGSTEAFS. CDR3 in DNA: TGCAGCGCATCAGGGAGTACTGAAGCTTTCTCT.

This clonotype was found a few times. This chain joins TRBV4-2 and TRBJ2-1; 8 bases match TRBD1. The CDR3 runs to 14 residues. V trimming: 4 bases; J trimming: 9 bases; junction bases outside the gene matches: 8. The germline CDR1 and CDR2 sequences are LGHNA and YNFKEQ. CDR3 DNA sequence: TGTGCCAGCAGCCCGGCGACAGGGGACGTTGAGCAGTTCTTC. It specifies CASSPATGDVEQFF.